This T cell receptor beta chain was sequenced during a study of blood T cells in healthy people across ages. Study outcomes and limitations: Long-lived donors carried more naive CD4+ cells and greater diversity than aged donors.

The authors isolated at least 7 million PBMCs per sample. A word on this clonotype: Its matching antigen is unknown.

Combining a sample-barcoded 5' primer with a J-beta primer mix, a second PCR ran for about 7 to 11 cycles. Sequencing yielded, for each sample, at least 3 million paired-end reads carrying CDR3. MiXCR, applied by TCRdb to the 5' RACE reads, yields one record per CDR3 protein. In the table there are under 2,000,000 distinct CDR3 sequences, around 50% of which are singletons. The source is a middle-aged woman in good health. The material sequenced was blood.

For the CDR3, the DNA is TGTGCCAGCAGCTGGACTAGCGGAAGTGAGCAGTACTTC. Its translation is CASSWTSGSEQYF. The chain has TRBV11-2 and TRBJ2-7; 10 nucleotides line up with TRBD2. CDR1 and CDR2 from the germline V gene are SGHAT and FQNNGV. This CDR3 region has 13 residues. The J segment lost 7 bases and the V segment lost 4 bases, leaving 4 bases of the junction unmatched.